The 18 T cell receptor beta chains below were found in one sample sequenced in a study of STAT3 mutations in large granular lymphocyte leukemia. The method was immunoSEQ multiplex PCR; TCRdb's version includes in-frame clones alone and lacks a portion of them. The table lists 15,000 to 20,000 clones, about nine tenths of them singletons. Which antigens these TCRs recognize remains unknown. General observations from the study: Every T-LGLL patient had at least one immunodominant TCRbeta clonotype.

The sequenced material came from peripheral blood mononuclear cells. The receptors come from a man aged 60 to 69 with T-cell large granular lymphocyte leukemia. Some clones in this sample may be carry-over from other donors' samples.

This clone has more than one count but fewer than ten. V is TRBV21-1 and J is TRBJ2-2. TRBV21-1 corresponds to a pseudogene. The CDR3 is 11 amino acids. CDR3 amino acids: CASRDTGELFF. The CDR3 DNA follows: TGTGCCAGCAGAGACACCGGGGAGCTGTTTTTT.

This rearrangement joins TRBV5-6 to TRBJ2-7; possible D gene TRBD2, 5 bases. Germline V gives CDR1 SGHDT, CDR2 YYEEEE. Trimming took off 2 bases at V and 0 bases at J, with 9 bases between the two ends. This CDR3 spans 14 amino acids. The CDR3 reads CASSFGESSYEQYF. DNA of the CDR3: TGTGCCAGCAGCTTTGGGGAGAGCTCCTACGAGCAGTACTTC.

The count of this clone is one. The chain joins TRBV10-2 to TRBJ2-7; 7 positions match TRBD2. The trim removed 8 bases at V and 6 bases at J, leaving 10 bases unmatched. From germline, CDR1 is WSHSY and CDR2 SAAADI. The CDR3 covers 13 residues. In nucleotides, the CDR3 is TGCGCCAGCGGCAAACAGACTAGCTCCGAGCAGTACTTC. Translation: CASGKQTSSEQYF.

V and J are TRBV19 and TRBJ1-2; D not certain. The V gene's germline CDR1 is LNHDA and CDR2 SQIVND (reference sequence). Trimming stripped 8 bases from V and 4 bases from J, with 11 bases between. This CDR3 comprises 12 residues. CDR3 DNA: TGTGCCAGTTGGAATCGGAGCTATGGCTACACCTTC. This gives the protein CASWNRSYGYTF.

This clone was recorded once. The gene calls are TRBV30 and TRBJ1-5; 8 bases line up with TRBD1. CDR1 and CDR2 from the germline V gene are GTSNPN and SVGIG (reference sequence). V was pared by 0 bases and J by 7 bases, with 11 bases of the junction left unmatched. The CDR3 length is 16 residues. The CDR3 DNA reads TGTGCCTGGAGTGTACGGGGGACAGGCGAGACCCAGCCCCAGCATTTT. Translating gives CAWSVRGTGETQPQHF.

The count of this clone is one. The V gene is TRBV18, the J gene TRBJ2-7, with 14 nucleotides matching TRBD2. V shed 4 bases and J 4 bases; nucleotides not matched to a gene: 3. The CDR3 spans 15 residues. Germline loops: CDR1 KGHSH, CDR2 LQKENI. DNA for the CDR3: TGTGCCAGCTCACGACTAGCGGGAGGGCAATACGAGCAGTACTTC. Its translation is CASSRLAGGQYEQYF.

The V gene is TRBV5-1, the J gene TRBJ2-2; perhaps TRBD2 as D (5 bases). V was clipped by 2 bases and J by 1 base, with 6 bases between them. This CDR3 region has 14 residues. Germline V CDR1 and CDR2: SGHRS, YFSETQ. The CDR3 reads CASSFAGNTGELFF. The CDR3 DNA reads TGCGCCAGCAGCTTCGCGGGGAACACCGGGGAGCTGTTTTTT. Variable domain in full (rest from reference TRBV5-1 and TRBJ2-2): KAGVTQTPRYLIKTRGQQVTLSCSPISGHRSVSWYQQTPGQGLQFLFEYFSETQRNKGNFPGRFSGRQFSNSRSEMNVSTLELGDSALYLCASSFAGNTGELFFGEGSRLTVL.

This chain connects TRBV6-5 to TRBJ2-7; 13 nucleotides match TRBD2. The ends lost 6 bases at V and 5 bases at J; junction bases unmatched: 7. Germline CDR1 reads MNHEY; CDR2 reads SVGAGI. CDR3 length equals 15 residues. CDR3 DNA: TGTGCCAGCAGGGCGACTAGCGGGAGGTACCACGAGCAGTACTTC. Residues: CASRATSGRYHEQYF.

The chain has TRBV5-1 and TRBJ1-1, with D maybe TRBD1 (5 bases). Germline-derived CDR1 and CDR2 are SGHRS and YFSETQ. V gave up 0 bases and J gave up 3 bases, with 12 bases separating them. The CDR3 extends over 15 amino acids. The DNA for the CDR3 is TGCGCCAGCAGCTTGGTTGGGGGGGGTGACACTGAAGCTTTCTTT. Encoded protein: CASSLVGGGDTEAFF. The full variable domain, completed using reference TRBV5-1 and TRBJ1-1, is KAGVTQTPRYLIKTRGQQVTLSCSPISGHRSVSWYQQTPGQGLQFLFEYFSETQRNKGNFPGRFSGRQFSNSRSEMNVSTLELGDSALYLCASSLVGGGDTEAFFGQGTRLTVV.

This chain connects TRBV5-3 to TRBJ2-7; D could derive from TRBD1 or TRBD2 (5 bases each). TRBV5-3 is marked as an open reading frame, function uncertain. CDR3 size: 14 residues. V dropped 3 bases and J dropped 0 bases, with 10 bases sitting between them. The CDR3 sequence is CARSSGTASYEQYF. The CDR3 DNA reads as TGTGCCAGAAGCTCCGGGACGGCCTCCTACGAGCAGTACTTC.

The CDR3 coding sequence is TGTGCCAGCTCAAGGGGTGAGACCCAGTACTTC. Protein product: CASSRGETQYF. This chain connects TRBV18 to TRBJ2-5, with D perhaps TRBD1 (5 bases). Germline CDR1 KGHSH, CDR2 LQKENI. The CDR3 length is 11 residues. Trimming stripped 5 bases from V and 5 bases from J, with 6 bases between.

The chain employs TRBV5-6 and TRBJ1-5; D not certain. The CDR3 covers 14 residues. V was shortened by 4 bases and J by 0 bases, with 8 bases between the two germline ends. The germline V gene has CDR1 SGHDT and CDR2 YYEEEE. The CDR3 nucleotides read TGTGCCAGCAGCGTCGGGTTTAGCAATCAGCCCCAGCATTTT. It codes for CASSVGFSNQPQHF. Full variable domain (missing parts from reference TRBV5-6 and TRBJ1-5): DAGVTQSPTHLIKTRGQQVTLRCSPKSGHDTVSWYQQALGQGPQFIFQYYEEEERQRGNFPDRFSGHQFPNYSSELNVNALLLGDSALYLCASSVGFSNQPQHFGDGTRLSIL.

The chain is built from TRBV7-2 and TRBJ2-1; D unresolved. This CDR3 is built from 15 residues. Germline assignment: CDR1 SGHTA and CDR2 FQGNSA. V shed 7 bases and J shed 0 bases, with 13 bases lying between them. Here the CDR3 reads CASTQGLSSYNEQFF. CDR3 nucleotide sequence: TGTGCCAGCACCCAAGGGCTAAGCTCCTACAATGAGCAGTTCTTC.

The CDR3, as DNA: TGTGCCAGCAGCTTAGACGGGAACCCGGGGGCCAACGTCCTGACTTTC. This codes for CASSLDGNPGANVLTF. The chain recombines TRBV7-2 with TRBJ2-6; TRBD2 is a possible D gene (5 bases). V lost 1 base and J 4 bases, leaving 11 bases between the germline ends. CDR3 size: 16 residues. CDR1 and CDR2 (germline): SGHTA, FQGNSA.

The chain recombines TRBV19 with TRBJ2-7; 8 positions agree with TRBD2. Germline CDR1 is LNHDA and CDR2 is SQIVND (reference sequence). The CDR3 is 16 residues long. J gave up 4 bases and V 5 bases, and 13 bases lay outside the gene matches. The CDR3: CASSPGPTSGRYEQYF. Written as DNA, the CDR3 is TGTGCCAGTAGTCCGGGGCCCACTAGCGGCAGGTACGAGCAGTACTTC. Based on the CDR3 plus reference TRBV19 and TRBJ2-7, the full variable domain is DGGITQSPKYLFRKEGQNVTLSCEQNLNHDAMYWYRQDPGQGLRLIYYSQIVNDFQKGDIAEGYSVSREKKESFPLTVTSAQKNPTAFYLCASSPGPTSGRYEQYFGPGTRLTVT.

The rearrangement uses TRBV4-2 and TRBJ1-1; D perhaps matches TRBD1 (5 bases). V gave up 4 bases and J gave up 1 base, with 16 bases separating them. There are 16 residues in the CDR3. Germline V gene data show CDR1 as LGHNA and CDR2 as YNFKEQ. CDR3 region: CASSLGTVDRNTEAFF. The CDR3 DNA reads TGTGCCAGCAGCCTAGGGACCGTAGATAGGAACACTGAAGCTTTCTTT.

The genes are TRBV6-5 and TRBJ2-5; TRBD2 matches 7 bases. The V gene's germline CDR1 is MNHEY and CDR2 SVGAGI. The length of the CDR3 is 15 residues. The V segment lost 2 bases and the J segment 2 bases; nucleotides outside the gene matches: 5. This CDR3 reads CASSYTSVPQETQYF. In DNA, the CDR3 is TGTGCCAGCAGTTACACTAGCGTACCTCAAGAGACCCAGTACTTC.

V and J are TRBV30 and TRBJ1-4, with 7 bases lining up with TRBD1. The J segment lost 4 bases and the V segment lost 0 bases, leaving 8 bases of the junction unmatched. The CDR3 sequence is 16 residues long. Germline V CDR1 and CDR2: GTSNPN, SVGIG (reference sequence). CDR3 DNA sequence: TGTGCCTGGAGTGTACCGACGACAGGGTTTAATGAAAAACTGTTTTTT. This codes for CAWSVPTTGFNEKLFF.